Listed below are T cell receptor beta chains from one sample, sequenced in a study of T cell changes during pregnancy in multiple sclerosis. Using immunoSEQ multiplex PCR, the repertoire was profiled, and TCRdb retains in-frame clones only, with some absent. The sample consists of approximately 83,000 clones, almost 95% of them appearing once. Sequencing used peripheral blood, obtained in the third trimester of pregnancy. Source of these receptors: a female donor with multiple sclerosis, enrolled in a pregnancy study. Each CDR3 is given with its conserved first and last residue. The order of the fields is D gene, J gene, clone size, V gene, CDR3 protein, CDR3 DNA. The D gene is left open where the match is weak. Where a row states a size, it is once, few, many or the class of an expanded clone; other rows omit it.

d_call: .
j_call: TRBJ2-7
clone_size: .
v_call: TRBV7-9
cdr3_aa: CASSPPTGSYEQYF
cdr3_nt: TGTGCCAGCAGCCCGCCGACAGGTTCCTACGAGCAGTACTTC

d_call: .
j_call: TRBJ2-7
clone_size: .
v_call: TRBV27
cdr3_aa: CASSYSGLIYEQYF
cdr3_nt: TGTGCCAGCAGTTATTCCGGGTTAATCTACGAGCAGTACTTC

d_call: .
j_call: TRBJ1-1
clone_size: .
v_call: TRBV5-4
cdr3_aa: CASSLDPYREGTEAFF
cdr3_nt: TGTGCCAGCAGCTTGGATCCGTACAGGGAAGGGACTGAAGCTTTCTTT

d_call: .
j_call: TRBJ2-7
clone_size: .
v_call: TRBV6-1
cdr3_aa: CASSPQESNYEQYF
cdr3_nt: TGTGCCAGCAGTCCGCAGGAAAGCAACTACGAGCAGTACTTC

d_call: TRBD1
j_call: TRBJ1-2
clone_size: .
v_call: TRBV7-9
cdr3_aa: CASRLGQGGDYTF
cdr3_nt: TGTGCCAGCAGATTAGGACAGGGAGGAGACTACACCTTC

d_call: TRBD1
j_call: TRBJ2-5
clone_size: .
v_call: TRBV7-2
cdr3_aa: CASSPPGTGGSKTQYF
cdr3_nt: TGTGCCAGCAGCCCCCCGGGGACAGGGGGCAGCAAGACCCAGTACTTC

d_call: .
j_call: TRBJ2-1
clone_size: .
v_call: TRBV7-9
cdr3_aa: CASSLSVGSPPNEQFF
cdr3_nt: TGTGCCAGCAGCTTAAGCGTCGGTTCTCCGCCCAATGAGCAGTTCTTC

d_call: TRBD1
j_call: TRBJ1-2
clone_size: once
v_call: TRBV10-1
cdr3_aa: CAKQGAYNYGYTF
cdr3_nt: TGCGCCAAACAGGGGGCGTATAACTATGGCTACACCTTC

d_call: TRBD2
j_call: TRBJ2-7
clone_size: once
v_call: TRBV2
cdr3_aa: CASSVGGSHEQYF
cdr3_nt: TGTGCCAGCAGTGTTGGCGGGAGCCACGAGCAGTACTTC

d_call: .
j_call: TRBJ1-2
clone_size: .
v_call: TRBV4-1
cdr3_aa: CASSPPWQAYGYTF
cdr3_nt: TGCGCCAGCAGCCCCCCATGGCAGGCCTATGGCTACACCTTC

d_call: TRBD1
j_call: TRBJ1-1
clone_size: once
v_call: TRBV28
cdr3_aa: CASSPRARDSMNTEAFF
cdr3_nt: TGTGCCAGCTCACCAAGGGCCCGGGACAGCATGAACACTGAAGCTTTCTTT